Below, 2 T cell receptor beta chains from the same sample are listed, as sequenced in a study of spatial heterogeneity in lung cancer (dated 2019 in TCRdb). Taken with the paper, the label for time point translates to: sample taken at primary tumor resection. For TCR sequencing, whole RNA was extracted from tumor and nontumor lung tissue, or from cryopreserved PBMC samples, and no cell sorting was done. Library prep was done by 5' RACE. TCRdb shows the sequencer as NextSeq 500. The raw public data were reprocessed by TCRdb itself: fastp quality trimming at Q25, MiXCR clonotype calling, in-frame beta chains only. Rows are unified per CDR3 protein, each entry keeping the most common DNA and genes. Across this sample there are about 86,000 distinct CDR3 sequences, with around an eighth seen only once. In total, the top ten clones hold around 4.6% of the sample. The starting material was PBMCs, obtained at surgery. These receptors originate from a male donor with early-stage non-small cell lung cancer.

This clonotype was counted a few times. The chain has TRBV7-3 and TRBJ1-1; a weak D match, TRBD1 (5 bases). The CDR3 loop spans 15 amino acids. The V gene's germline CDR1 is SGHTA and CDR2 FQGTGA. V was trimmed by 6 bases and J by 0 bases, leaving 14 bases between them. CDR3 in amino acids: CASSSGSALNTEAFF. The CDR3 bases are TGTGCCAGCAGTTCAGGGAGCGCCCTGAACACTGAAGCTTTCTTT.

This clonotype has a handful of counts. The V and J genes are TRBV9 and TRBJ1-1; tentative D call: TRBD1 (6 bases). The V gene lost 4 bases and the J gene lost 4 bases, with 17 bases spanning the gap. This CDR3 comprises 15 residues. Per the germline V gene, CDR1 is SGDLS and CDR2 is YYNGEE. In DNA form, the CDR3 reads TGTGCCAGCAGCCCTGAACAGGGAATGGGCACTGAAGCTTTCTTT. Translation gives CASSPEQGMGTEAFF.